The 4 T cell receptor beta chains given below trace back to one sample, sequenced in a study of T cell changes during pregnancy in multiple sclerosis. Libraries were prepared by immunoSEQ multiplex PCR; TCRdb keeps only in-frame clonotypes and omits some of them. The sample shows about 70,000 clones, almost 95% of them seen only once. The specimen was CD8+ T cells from peripheral blood mononuclear cells, collected in the third trimester of pregnancy. The receptors stem from a female donor in good health, enrolled as a control in a pregnancy study.

J is TRBJ1-5 and V is TRBV10-3, with D possibly matching TRBD1 (6 bases). CDR1 and CDR2 from the germline V gene are ENHRY and SYGVKD. CDR3 size: 21 residues. Trimming removed 0 bases at V and 0 bases at J, with 24 bases between. CDR3 loop: CAISESGRTGEGDNSNQPQHF. CDR3 DNA sequence: TGTGCCATCAGTGAGTCAGGGAGAACAGGCGAGGGGGATAATAGCAATCAGCCCCAGCATTTT.

The chain recombines TRBV7-2 with TRBJ2-7, with D unresolved. CDR1 is SGHTA, CDR2 FQGNSA, per germline. V lost 4 bases to trimming and J lost 5 bases, with 24 bases between them. This CDR3 has 17 residues. The CDR3 region is CASSSRGWRLDFNEQYF. CDR3 coding DNA: TGTGCCAGCAGCTCTCGAGGTTGGCGGCTGGATTTCAACGAGCAGTACTTC.

As DNA, the CDR3 is TGTGCCAGCAGCCAACCTGGGACAGGGGCTGACGAGCAGTACTTC. This codes for CASSQPGTGADEQYF. The V gene is TRBV16, the J gene TRBJ2-7, with 10 positions matching TRBD1. Germline V gene sequence: CDR1 KGHSY, CDR2 FQNENV. The V segment lost 2 bases and the J segment 5 bases; nucleotides outside the gene matches: 6. CDR3 length equals 15 residues.

This chain links TRBV5-4 with TRBJ2-3, with D possibly being TRBD2 (7 bases). V shed 4 bases and J shed 5 bases, with 17 bases lying between them. CDR1 and CDR2 (germline): SGHNT, YYREEE (reference sequence). CDR3 length: 15 amino acids. The CDR3 spells CASSPKGGAKDTQYF. The CDR3 bases are TGTGCCAGCAGCCCGAAAGGGGGGGCGAAAGATACGCAGTATTTT.